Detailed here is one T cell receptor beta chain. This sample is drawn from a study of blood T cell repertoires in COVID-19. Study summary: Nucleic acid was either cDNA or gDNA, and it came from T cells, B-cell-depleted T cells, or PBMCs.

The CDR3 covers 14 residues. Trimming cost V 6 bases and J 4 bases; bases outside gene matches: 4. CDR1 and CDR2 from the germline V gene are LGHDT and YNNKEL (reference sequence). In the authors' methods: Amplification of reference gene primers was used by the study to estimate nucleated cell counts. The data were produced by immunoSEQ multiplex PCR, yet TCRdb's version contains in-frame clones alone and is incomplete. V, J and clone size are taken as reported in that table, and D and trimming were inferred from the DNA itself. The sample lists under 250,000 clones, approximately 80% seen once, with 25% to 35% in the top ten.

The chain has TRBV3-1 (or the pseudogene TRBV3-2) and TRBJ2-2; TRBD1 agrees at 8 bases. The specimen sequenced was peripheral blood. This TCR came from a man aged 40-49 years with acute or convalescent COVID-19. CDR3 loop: CASRDRVATGELFF. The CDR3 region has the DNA TGTGCCAGCAGGGACAGGGTGGCCACCGGGGAGCTGTTTTTT.